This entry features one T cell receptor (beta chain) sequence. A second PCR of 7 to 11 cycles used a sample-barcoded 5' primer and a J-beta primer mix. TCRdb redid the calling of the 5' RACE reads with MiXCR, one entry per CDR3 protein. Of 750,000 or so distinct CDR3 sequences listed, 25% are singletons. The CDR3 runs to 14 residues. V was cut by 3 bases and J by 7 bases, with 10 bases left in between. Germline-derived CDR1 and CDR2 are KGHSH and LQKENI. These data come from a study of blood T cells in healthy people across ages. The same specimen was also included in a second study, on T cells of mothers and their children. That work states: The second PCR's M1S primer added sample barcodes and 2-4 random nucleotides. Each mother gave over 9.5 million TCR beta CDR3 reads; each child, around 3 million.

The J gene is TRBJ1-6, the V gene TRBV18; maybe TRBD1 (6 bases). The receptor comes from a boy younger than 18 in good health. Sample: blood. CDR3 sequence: CASSPPGANSPLHF. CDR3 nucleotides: TGTGCCAGCTCACCCCCAGGGGCCAATTCACCCCTCCACTTT.